The source of this T cell receptor beta chain is a study of shared clonotypes between healthy human individuals. Some clones are missing from TCRdb's copy, which holds only in-frame ones; the method was immunoSEQ multiplex PCR. The sample records about 710,000 clones, roughly two thirds being singletons. There are 15 residues in the CDR3. The V gene end was trimmed by 7 bases and the J gene end by 2 bases; junction bases not matched to a gene: 10. Germline assignment: CDR1 MDHEN and CDR2 SYDVKM. J is TRBJ2-7 and V is TRBV28; 8 bases agree with TRBD1. This TCR came from a woman in her 30s in good health. Sequencing was done on a sample of memory CD4+ T cells sorted from blood. Indicated subset: CD45RA-negative fraction. The CDR3 here is CASTQGAGTTYEQYF. The CDR3 nucleotides read TGTGCCAGCACGCAGGGGGCAGGGACCACCTACGAGCAGTACTTC.